This T cell receptor (beta chain) was captured in a study of blood T cell repertoires in COVID-19. Looking at the study overall: The United States, Italy and Spain provided the acute and convalescent COVID-19 samples. T cells, B-cell-depleted T cells, or PBMCs supplied cDNA or gDNA.

In the original processing: Estimation of nucleated cell counts relied on the amplification of reference gene primers. Clones were read by immunoSEQ multiplex PCR, and TCRdb kept only the in-frame ones, dropping some. Clonal size and the V and J genes are those of that table, whereas D and trimming came from the DNA. Among roughly 300,000 clones listed, 80% to 90% were seen once. CDR3 length: 15 amino acids. After removal of 2 bases from V and 4 bases from J, the junction contained 6 bases not matched to a gene. CDR1 is SGDLS, CDR2 YYNGEE, per germline. V gene TRBV9 combines with J gene TRBJ1-3; 7 nucleotides line up with TRBD1. This receptor was obtained from a woman aged 25 to 39 with COVID-19, enrolled during active disease. The sample was peripheral blood. The CDR3 region has the DNA TGTGCCAGCAGCGTCAACAGGGGTTACGGAAACACCATATATTTT. It codes for CASSVNRGYGNTIYF.